The following is a T cell receptor beta chain sequence with its context. Reverse transcription of about 0.5 to 1 ug RNA was carried out with random hexamers. TCRdb independently ran MiXCR on the immunoSEQ multiplex PCR reads; one entry per CDR3 protein. The repertoire holds around 190,000 distinct CDR3 sequences, with about 95% as singletons. These data belong to a study of CD8 T cells in Susac syndrome. The V gene end was trimmed by 0 bases and the J gene end by 6 bases; junction bases not matched to a gene: 5. From germline, CDR1 is GTSNPN and CDR2 SVGIG (reference sequence). The CDR3 consists of 13 residues.

Input material: CD4+ T cells from PBMCs. This clonotype originated in a human donor in good health. The V gene is TRBV30, the J gene TRBJ2-7, with 7 positions matching TRBD1. CDR3: CAWSVKGAGEQYV. DNA of the CDR3: TGTGCCTGGAGTGTAAAGGGGGCAGGCGAGCAGTACGTC.